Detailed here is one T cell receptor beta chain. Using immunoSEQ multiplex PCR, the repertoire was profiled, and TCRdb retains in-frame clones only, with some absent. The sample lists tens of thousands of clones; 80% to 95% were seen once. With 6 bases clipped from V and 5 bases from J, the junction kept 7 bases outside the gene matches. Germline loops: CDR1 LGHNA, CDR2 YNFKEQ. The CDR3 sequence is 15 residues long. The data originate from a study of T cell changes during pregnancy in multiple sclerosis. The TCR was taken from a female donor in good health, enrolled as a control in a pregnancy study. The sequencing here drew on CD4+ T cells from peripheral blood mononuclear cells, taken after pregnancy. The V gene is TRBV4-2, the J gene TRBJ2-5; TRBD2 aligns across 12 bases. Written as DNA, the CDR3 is TGTGCCAGCAGTTACCTAGCGGGGGGGAGGGAGACCCAGTACTTC. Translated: CASSYLAGGRETQYF.